This TCR beta chain came from a study of blood T cell repertoires in COVID-19. The repertoire was sequenced with immunoSEQ multiplex PCR; TCRdb's copy has only in-frame clones and lacks some. The data hold 200,000 or so clones, with about 85% observed a single time. V shed 5 bases and J shed 5 bases, with 7 bases lying between them. The CDR3 has 12 residues. Germline values: CDR1 SGHVS, CDR2 FQNEAQ. This chain joins TRBV7-8 and TRBJ1-5; D remains ambiguous. The sequenced material came from PBMCs or T cells enriched from blood (not recorded which). The origin of this receptor is a woman aged 25 to 39 who had recovered from COVID-19. The CDR3 is CASSPADQPQHF. The CDR3 bases are TGTGCCAGCAGCCCCGCAGATCAGCCCCAGCATTTT.